The source of this TCR beta chain is a study of CD8 T cells in Susac syndrome. Study conclusions and caveats: There were over 15 Susac-specific public clones in total CD8+ repertoires and about 5 in CD8+ TEMRA repertoires.

This clonotype was recorded only once. The antigen remains undetermined. Reverse transcription of roughly 0.5 to 1 ug RNA was carried out with random hexamers. The authors amplified TCR beta CDR3 across 54 Vbeta and 13 Jbeta using immunoSEQ multiplex PCR. MiXCR was run by TCRdb on the immunoSEQ multiplex PCR reads, yielding one entry per CDR3 protein. The table records about 23,000 distinct CDR3 sequences, 93% of them present only once. The CDR3 is 16 amino acids. Between the trimmed V and J ends, which lost 4 bases and 6 bases, there was a span of 20 bases. The germline V gene has CDR1 SGHDN and CDR2 FVKESK. The study sequenced TCR beta in blood CD8+ and CD4+ T cells.

The sequence was obtained from a human donor with Susac syndrome. Sequencing was done on a sample of CD8+ T cells from PBMCs. The chain recombines TRBV14 with TRBJ2-3, with D uncertain. The CDR3 DNA is TGTGCCAGCAGCCTACTATCCTCAAGTTACATGGATACGCAGTATTTT. Encoded protein: CASSLLSSSYMDTQYF.